One and the same sample provided the 9 T cell receptor beta chains below, sequenced in a study of blood T cell repertoires in COVID-19. Clones were sequenced by immunoSEQ multiplex PCR, and TCRdb holds only the in-frame ones, with some missing. The sample has about half a million clones, 70% to 90% seen once. The source material was peripheral blood. All receptors come from a human donor in a cohort sampled during active COVID-19.

J is TRBJ2-2 and V is TRBV4-1; D is uncertain. CDR3 size: 13 residues. V lost 0 bases and J lost 6, with 5 bases in between. Germline V gives CDR1 MGHRA, CDR2 YSYEKL. As DNA, the CDR3 is TGCGCCAGCAGCCAAGAGAGGCCCGGGGAGCTGTTTTTT. Translated: CASSQERPGELFF.

The chain couples TRBV24-1 to TRBJ2-5; 7 bases fit TRBD1. CDR1 is KGHDR and CDR2 is SFDVKD in the germline V gene. This CDR3 contains 15 residues. With V trimmed by 0 bases and J by 4 bases, 4 bases remained unmatched. CDR3 in DNA: TGTGCCACCAGTGATTTGACAGGGGTAGGAGAGACCCAGTACTTC. Encoded protein: CATSDLTGVGETQYF.

CDR3 region: CAWSPDLGGAEKLFF. Here the CDR3 DNA reads TGTGCCTGGAGCCCAGACCTAGGGGGCGCTGAAAAACTGTTTTTT. The chain uses TRBV30 and TRBJ1-4, with 7 bases identical to TRBD1. The CDR3 is 15 amino acids. V trimming: 3 bases; J trimming: 7 bases; junction bases outside the gene matches: 11. Looked up from germline, CDR1 is GTSNPN and CDR2 is SVGIG (reference sequence).

The rearrangement uses TRBV28 and TRBJ1-1, with 7 bases fitting TRBD1. This CDR3 spans 13 amino acids. J was trimmed by 4 bases and V by 6 bases; bases with no gene match: 5. From germline, CDR1 is MDHEN and CDR2 SYDVKM. CDR3 in amino acids: CASRRQGGTEAFF. As DNA, the CDR3 is TGTGCCAGCAGGAGACAGGGAGGCACTGAAGCTTTCTTT.

The chain combines TRBV28 with TRBJ2-1; 10 bases align to TRBD2. Trimming removed 6 bases from V and 4 bases from J; junction bases left unmatched: 12. The germline CDR1 and CDR2 sequences are MDHEN and SYDVKM. The CDR3 covers 17 residues. CDR3 region: CASRRWSSGRLYNEQFF. CDR3 in DNA: TGTGCCAGCAGACGCTGGAGTAGCGGGAGGTTATACAATGAGCAGTTCTTC.

The rearrangement links TRBV5-6 to TRBJ1-2, with 7 bases identical to TRBD1. The CDR3 has 14 amino acids. Germline V gives CDR1 SGHDT, CDR2 YYEEEE. V gave up 2 bases and J gave up 7 bases; unmatched junction bases: 8. The CDR3, as DNA: TGTGCCAGCAGCTTTCCGACAGGGAGGACTGGCTACACCTTC. This sequence encodes CASSFPTGRTGYTF.

The chain couples TRBV7-2 to TRBJ1-5; D call uncertain. V was trimmed by 3 bases and J by 0 bases, leaving 9 bases between them. Per germline, CDR1 SGHTA and CDR2 FQGNSA. The CDR3 is 15 residues long. For the CDR3, the DNA is TGTGCCAGCAGCTTGCGTATAGATAGCAATCAGCCCCAGCATTTT. Its protein product is CASSLRIDSNQPQHF. The entire variable domain, with the rest obtained from reference TRBV7-2 and TRBJ1-5, is as follows: GAGVSQSPSNKVTEKGKDVELRCDPISGHTALYWYRQSLGQGLEFLIYFQGNSAPDKSGLPSDRFSAERTGGSVSTLTIQRTQQEDSAVYLCASSLRIDSNQPQHFGDGTRLSIL.

The chain uses TRBV10-3 and TRBJ1-2, with TRBD1 identical over 11 bases. CDR3 length: 16 residues. Germline values: CDR1 ENHRY, CDR2 SYGVKD. J was trimmed by 3 bases and V by 2 bases; bases with no gene match: 5. The CDR3: CAISEPRTGGYYGYTF. DNA of the CDR3: TGTGCCATCAGTGAGCCACGGACAGGGGGCTACTATGGCTACACCTTC.

The chain carries TRBV6-5 and TRBJ1-1, with D tentatively TRBD1 (5 bases). The CDR3 is 16 residues long. Trimming stripped 0 bases from V and 5 bases from J, with 16 bases between. CDR1 is MNHEY, CDR2 SVGAGI, per germline. CDR3 sequence reads: CASSYSSGRGSTEAFF. CDR3 in DNA: TGTGCCAGCAGTTACTCAAGTGGGCGGGGGAGTACTGAAGCTTTCTTT.